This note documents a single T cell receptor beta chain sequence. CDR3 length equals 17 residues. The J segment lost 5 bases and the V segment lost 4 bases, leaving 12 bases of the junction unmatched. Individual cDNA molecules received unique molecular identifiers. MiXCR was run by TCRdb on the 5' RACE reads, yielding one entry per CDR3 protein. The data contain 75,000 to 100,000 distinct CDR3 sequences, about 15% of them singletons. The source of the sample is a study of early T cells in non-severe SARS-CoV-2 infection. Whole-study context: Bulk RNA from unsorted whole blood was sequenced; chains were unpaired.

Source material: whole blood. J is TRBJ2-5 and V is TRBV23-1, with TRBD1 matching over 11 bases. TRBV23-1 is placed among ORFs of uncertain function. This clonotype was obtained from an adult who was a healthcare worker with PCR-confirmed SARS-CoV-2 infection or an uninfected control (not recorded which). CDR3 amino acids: CASSLRTGGAGMETQYF. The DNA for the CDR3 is TGCGCCAGCAGTCTACGGACAGGGGGCGCAGGGATGGAGACCCAGTACTTC.